This is a list of T cell receptor beta chains from one sample in a study of tumor and adjacent non-tumor tissue in lung cancer. TCRdb itself ran the multiplex PCR reads through MiXCR, one entry per CDR3 protein. Among 200,000 to 250,000 distinct CDR3 sequences listed, around 71% were seen once. The sequenced material came from lung tumor tissue. The receptors stem from a man aged 55-75 years with non-small cell lung cancer. The CDR3 runs from the conserved cysteine through the conserved F or W. A D gene is named only where the DNA matches it firmly. The size of a clone is reported for some rows only, either as once, few or many, or as a class for expanded clones.

j_call: TRBJ2-7; clone_size: NA; v_call: TRBV28; d_call: NA; cdr3_aa: CASSFQGIDSYEQYF; cdr3_nt: TGTGCCAGCAGTTTCCAGGGGATCGACTCATACGAGCAGTACTTC
j_call: TRBJ2-7; clone_size: NA; v_call: TRBV29-1; d_call: TRBD1; cdr3_aa: CSVESTGGYEQYF; cdr3_nt: TGCAGCGTTGAAAGCACAGGGGGCTACGAGCAGTACTTC
j_call: TRBJ2-7; clone_size: NA; v_call: TRBV20-1; d_call: NA; cdr3_aa: CSAIDSKLAYEQYF; cdr3_nt: TGCAGTGCGATCGACTCAAAGCTTGCCTACGAGCAGTACTTC
j_call: TRBJ1-5; clone_size: NA; v_call: TRBV20-1; d_call: TRBD1; cdr3_aa: CSASRQGVGQPQHF; cdr3_nt: TGCAGTGCTAGCAGGCAGGGGGTCGGTCAGCCCCAGCATTTT
j_call: TRBJ1-4; clone_size: NA; v_call: TRBV29-1; d_call: NA; cdr3_aa: CGIETTTNEKLFF; cdr3_nt: TGCGGCATTGAAACGACGACTAATGAAAAACTGTTTTTT
j_call: TRBJ2-3; clone_size: NA; v_call: TRBV12-3/TRBV12-4; d_call: NA; cdr3_aa: CASRGARATDTQYF; cdr3_nt: TGTGCCAGCCGTGGGGCGAGGGCCACAGATACGCAGTATTTT
j_call: TRBJ1-6; clone_size: once; v_call: TRBV5-6; d_call: NA; cdr3_aa: CASSSRSGRKSPLRF; cdr3_nt: TGTGCCAGCAGCTCGAGGTCAGGGAGAAAATCACCCCTCCGCTTT
j_call: TRBJ2-3; clone_size: NA; v_call: TRBV11-2; d_call: NA; cdr3_aa: CASSSPGTDTQYF; cdr3_nt: TGTGCCAGCAGCTCACCCGGCACAGATACGCAGTATTTT
j_call: TRBJ1-2; clone_size: NA; v_call: TRBV20-1; d_call: NA; cdr3_aa: CSPRVRATVNYGYTF; cdr3_nt: TGCAGTCCTAGAGTTCGCGCGACGGTGAACTATGGCTACACCTTC
j_call: TRBJ1-4; clone_size: NA; v_call: TRBV4-2; d_call: NA; cdr3_aa: CASDTGRVNEKLFF; cdr3_nt: TGTGCCAGCGATACGGGGCGGGTTAATGAAAAACTGTTTTTT
j_call: TRBJ1-2; clone_size: NA; v_call: TRBV24-1; d_call: TRBD1; cdr3_aa: CATRRTGLGGYTF; cdr3_nt: TGTGCCACCCGCCGGACAGGGCTTGGTGGCTACACCTTC
j_call: TRBJ2-1; clone_size: few; v_call: TRBV30; d_call: NA; cdr3_aa: CAWSSRGEGEQFF; cdr3_nt: TGTGCCTGGAGTAGTAGGGGGGAAGGTGAGCAGTTCTTC
j_call: TRBJ2-3; clone_size: NA; v_call: TRBV20-1; d_call: NA; cdr3_aa: CGARDPSRTRKDTQYF; cdr3_nt: TGCGGTGCTAGAGATCCCAGCAGGACGCGAAAAGATACGCAGTATTTT
j_call: TRBJ2-7; clone_size: few; v_call: TRBV6-2/TRBV6-3; d_call: TRBD1; cdr3_aa: CASSLRPRGRNLYEQYF; cdr3_nt: TGTGCCAGCAGTCTAAGACCCAGGGGGCGAAATCTCTACGAGCAGTACTTC
j_call: TRBJ2-2; clone_size: NA; v_call: TRBV21-1; d_call: NA; cdr3_aa: CASRGRNTGELFF; cdr3_nt: TGTGCCAGCAGGGGGCGGAACACCGGGGAGCTGTTTTTT
j_call: TRBJ1-2; clone_size: NA; v_call: TRBV2; d_call: NA; cdr3_aa: CASKTGEIDGYTF; cdr3_nt: TGTGCCAGTAAAACGGGGGAAATAGATGGCTACACCTTC
j_call: TRBJ1-4; clone_size: few; v_call: TRBV6-1; d_call: NA; cdr3_aa: CASRSGTSSWSEKLFF; cdr3_nt: TGTGCCAGCAGGTCCGGGACCTCGAGCTGGAGCGAAAAACTGTTTTTT
j_call: TRBJ2-2; clone_size: NA; v_call: TRBV6-5; d_call: NA; cdr3_aa: CAIGFRGTGELFF; cdr3_nt: TGTGCCATCGGATTCCGGGGTACCGGGGAGCTGTTTTTT
j_call: TRBJ2-5; clone_size: NA; v_call: TRBV13; d_call: NA; cdr3_aa: CASSLGGSVGAETQYF; cdr3_nt: TGTGCCAGCAGCTTAGGGGGTAGCGTGGGGGCCGAGACCCAGTACTTC
j_call: TRBJ1-1; clone_size: NA; v_call: TRBV12-3/TRBV12-4; d_call: NA; cdr3_aa: CVSRGQGYTEAFF; cdr3_nt: TGTGTCAGCAGGGGCCAGGGGTACACTGAAGCTTTCTTT
j_call: TRBJ1-6; clone_size: many; v_call: TRBV6-6; d_call: TRBD1; cdr3_aa: CASSRGTVGSPLHF; cdr3_nt: TGTGCCAGCAGTCGTGGGACAGTCGGTTCACCCCTCCACTTT
j_call: TRBJ1-5; clone_size: once; v_call: TRBV6-1; d_call: NA; cdr3_aa: CTGSEAGASNQPQHF; cdr3_nt: TGTACCGGCAGTGAAGCAGGGGCGAGCAATCAGCCCCAGCATTTT
j_call: TRBJ2-5; clone_size: NA; v_call: TRBV12-3/TRBV12-4; d_call: NA; cdr3_aa: CASSRDKRETQYF; cdr3_nt: TGTGCCAGCAGCCGGGACAAGCGAGAGACCCAGTACTTC
j_call: TRBJ2-3; clone_size: many; v_call: TRBV4-3; d_call: TRBD1; cdr3_aa: CASSQLPRTGLIADTQYF; cdr3_nt: TGCGCCAGCAGCCAACTCCCTCGGACAGGGTTAATCGCAGATACGCAGTATTTT
j_call: TRBJ2-5; clone_size: NA; v_call: TRBV5-1; d_call: NA; cdr3_aa: CASSLGGPFQETQYF; cdr3_nt: TGCGCCAGCAGCTTGGGAGGCCCTTTCCAAGAGACCCAGTACTTC
j_call: TRBJ2-1; clone_size: NA; v_call: TRBV4-2; d_call: NA; cdr3_aa: CASSQEGQREDEQFF; cdr3_nt: TGTGCCAGCAGCCAAGAAGGGCAGAGGGAGGATGAGCAGTTCTTC
j_call: TRBJ2-1; clone_size: NA; v_call: TRBV6-4; d_call: NA; cdr3_aa: CASSPGHSSYNERFF; cdr3_nt: TGTGCCAGCAGCCCGGGACACAGCTCCTACAATGAACGGTTCTTC
j_call: TRBJ2-1; clone_size: NA; v_call: TRBV6-1; d_call: NA; cdr3_aa: CASSEAQGGSSYNEKFF; cdr3_nt: TGTGCCAGCAGTGAAGCGCAGGGGGGAAGCTCCTACAATGAGAAGTTCTTC
j_call: TRBJ2-3; clone_size: NA; v_call: TRBV20-1; d_call: NA; cdr3_aa: CSARRRGDTHYF; cdr3_nt: TGCAGTGCCCGCCGTCGGGGAGATACGCACTATTTT
j_call: TRBJ1-4; clone_size: NA; v_call: TRBV6-5; d_call: NA; cdr3_aa: CASSYTSQGWGNEKLFF; cdr3_nt: TGTGCCAGCAGTTACACATCCCAGGGGTGGGGTAATGAAAAACTGTTTTTT
j_call: TRBJ2-1; clone_size: many; v_call: TRBV11-3; d_call: TRBD2; cdr3_aa: CASRPRLAGSNEQFF; cdr3_nt: TGTGCCAGCAGACCCAGACTAGCGGGGTCCAATGAGCAGTTCTTC
j_call: TRBJ1-4; clone_size: NA; v_call: TRBV29-1; d_call: TRBD1; cdr3_aa: CSVWTGRGATNEKLFF; cdr3_nt: TGCAGCGTTTGGACAGGGAGAGGCGCAACTAATGAAAAACTGTTTTTT
j_call: TRBJ2-1; clone_size: NA; v_call: TRBV6-2/TRBV6-3; d_call: TRBD2; cdr3_aa: CTSSYPNYASGSSGNEQFF; cdr3_nt: TGTACCAGTAGTTACCCTAACTATGCTAGCGGGAGTTCTGGCAATGAGCAGTTCTTC
j_call: TRBJ2-5; clone_size: NA; v_call: TRBV6-2/TRBV6-3; d_call: TRBD2; cdr3_aa: CASSLAGGKQETQYF; cdr3_nt: TGTGCCAGCAGTTTAGCGGGAGGCAAACAAGAGACCCAGTACTTC
j_call: TRBJ2-3; clone_size: many; v_call: TRBV20-1; d_call: TRBD1; cdr3_aa: CSARGQEILTDTQYF; cdr3_nt: TGCAGTGCTAGGGGACAGGAGATACTCACAGATACGCAGTATTTT